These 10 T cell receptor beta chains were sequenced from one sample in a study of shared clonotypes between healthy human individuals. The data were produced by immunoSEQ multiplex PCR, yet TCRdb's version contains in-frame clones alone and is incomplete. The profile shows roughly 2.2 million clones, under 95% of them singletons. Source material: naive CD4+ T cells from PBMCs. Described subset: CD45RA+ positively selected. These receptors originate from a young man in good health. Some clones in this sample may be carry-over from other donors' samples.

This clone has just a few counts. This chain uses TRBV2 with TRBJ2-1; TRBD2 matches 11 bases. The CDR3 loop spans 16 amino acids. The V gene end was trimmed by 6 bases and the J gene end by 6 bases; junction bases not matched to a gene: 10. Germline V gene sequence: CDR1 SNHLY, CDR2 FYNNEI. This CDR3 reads CASRPPGSGRVNEQFF. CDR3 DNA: TGTGCCAGCAGGCCCCCGGGTAGCGGGAGGGTCAATGAGCAGTTCTTC.

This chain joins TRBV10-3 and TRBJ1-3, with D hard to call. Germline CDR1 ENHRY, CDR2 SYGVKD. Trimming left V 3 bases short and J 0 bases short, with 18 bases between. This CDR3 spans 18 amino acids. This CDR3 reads CAISDRYGSERSGNTIYF. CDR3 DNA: TGTGCCATCAGTGACCGCTACGGTTCCGAGCGCTCTGGAAACACCATATATTTT.

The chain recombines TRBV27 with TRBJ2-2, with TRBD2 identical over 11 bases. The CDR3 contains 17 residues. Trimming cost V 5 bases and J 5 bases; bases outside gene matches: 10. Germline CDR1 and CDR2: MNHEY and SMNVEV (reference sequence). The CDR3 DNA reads TGTGCCAGCAGTATCTCCCAACTAGCGGGAGAGACCGGGGAGCTGTTTTTT. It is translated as CASSISQLAGETGELFF.

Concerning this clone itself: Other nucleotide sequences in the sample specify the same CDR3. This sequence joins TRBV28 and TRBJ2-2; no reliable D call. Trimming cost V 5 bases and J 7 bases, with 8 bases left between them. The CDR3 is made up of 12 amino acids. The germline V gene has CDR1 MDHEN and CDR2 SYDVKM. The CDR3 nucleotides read TGTGCCAGCAGTCTCCTTGTCGGGGAGCTGTTTTTT. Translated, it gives CASSLLVGELFF.

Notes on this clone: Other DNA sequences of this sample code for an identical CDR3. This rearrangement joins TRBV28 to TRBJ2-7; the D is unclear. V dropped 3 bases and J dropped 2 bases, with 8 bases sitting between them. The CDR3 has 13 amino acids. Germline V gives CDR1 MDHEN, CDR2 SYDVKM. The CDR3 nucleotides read TGTGCCAGCAGTTTGGGCACCACCTACGAGCAGTACTTC. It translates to CASSLGTTYEQYF.

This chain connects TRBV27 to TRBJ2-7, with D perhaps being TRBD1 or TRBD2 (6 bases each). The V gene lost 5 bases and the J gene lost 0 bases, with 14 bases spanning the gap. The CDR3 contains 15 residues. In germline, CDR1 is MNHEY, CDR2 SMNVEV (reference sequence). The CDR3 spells CASSPGRDISYEQYF. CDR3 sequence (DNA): TGTGCCAGCAGTCCTGGGCGGGACATCTCCTACGAGCAGTACTTC.

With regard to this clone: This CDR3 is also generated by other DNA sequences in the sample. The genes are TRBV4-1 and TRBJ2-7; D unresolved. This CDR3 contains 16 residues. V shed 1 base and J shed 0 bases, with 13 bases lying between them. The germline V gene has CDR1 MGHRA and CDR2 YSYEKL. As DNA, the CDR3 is TGCGCCAGCAGCCAAGTCCTTATCGAAAGCTCCTACGAGCAGTACTTC. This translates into CASSQVLIESSYEQYF.

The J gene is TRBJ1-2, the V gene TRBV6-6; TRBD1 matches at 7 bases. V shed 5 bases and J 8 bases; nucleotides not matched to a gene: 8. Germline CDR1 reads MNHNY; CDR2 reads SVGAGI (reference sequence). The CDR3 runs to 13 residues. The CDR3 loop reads CASSRQGARGYTF. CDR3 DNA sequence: TGTGCCAGCAGTAGACAGGGTGCTCGAGGCTACACCTTC.

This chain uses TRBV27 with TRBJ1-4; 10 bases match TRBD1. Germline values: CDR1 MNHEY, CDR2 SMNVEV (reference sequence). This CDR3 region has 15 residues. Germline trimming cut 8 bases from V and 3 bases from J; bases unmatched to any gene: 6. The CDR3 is CASGRQGAANEKLFF. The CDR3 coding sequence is TGTGCCAGCGGAAGACAGGGGGCTGCTAATGAAAAACTGTTTTTT.

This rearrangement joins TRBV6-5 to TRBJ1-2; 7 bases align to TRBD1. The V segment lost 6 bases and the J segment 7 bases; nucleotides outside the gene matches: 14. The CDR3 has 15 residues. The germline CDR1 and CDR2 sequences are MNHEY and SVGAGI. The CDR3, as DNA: TGTGCCAGCAGGTTTCTGACAGGGCCCTATTCTGGCTACACCTTC. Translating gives CASRFLTGPYSGYTF.